This TCR beta chain was recovered during a study of PD-1 blockade in classical Hodgkin lymphoma. Generated by immunoSEQ multiplex PCR, the TCRdb table keeps only in-frame clones and is missing some. This table holds 20,000 to 25,000 clones, roughly nine tenths found once. General observations from the study: Healthy donors reportedly exceeded newly diagnosed patients in baseline TCR diversity. Possibly reflecting disease activity or prior therapy, repertoire differences have causes that remain undefined.

With respect to this clone: The antigen remains unidentified.

This CDR3 is built from 16 residues. Trimming shortened V by 2 bases and J by 9 bases, and 17 bases separated the two germline ends. The germline gives CDR1 MNHEY, CDR2 SVGAGI. Time point specified: newly diagnosed, previously untreated cHL patient sample. It was by magnetic negative selection that CD4+ T cells were purified from thawed PBMCs. PBMCs from untreated, newly diagnosed classical Hodgkin lymphoma were comparison samples. Input material: CD4+ T cells from blood. The chain recombines TRBV6-5 with TRBJ2-6; D not certain. This TCR came from a human donor with classical Hodgkin lymphoma. CDR3: CASSYRLAREGNVLTF. The CDR3 DNA sequence: TGTGCCAGCAGTTACAGATTGGCTAGGGAAGGCAACGTCCTGACTTTC.